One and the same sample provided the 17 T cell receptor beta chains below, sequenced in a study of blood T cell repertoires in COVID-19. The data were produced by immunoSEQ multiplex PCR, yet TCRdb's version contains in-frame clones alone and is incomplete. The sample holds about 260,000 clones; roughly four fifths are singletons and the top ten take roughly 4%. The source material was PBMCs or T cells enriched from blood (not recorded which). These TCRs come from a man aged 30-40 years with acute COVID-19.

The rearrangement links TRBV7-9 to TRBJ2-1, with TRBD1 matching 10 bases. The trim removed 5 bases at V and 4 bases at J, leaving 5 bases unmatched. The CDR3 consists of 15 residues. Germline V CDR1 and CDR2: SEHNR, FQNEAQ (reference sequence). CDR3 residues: CASSAPGQGYNEQFF. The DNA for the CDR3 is TGTGCCAGCAGCGCACCGGGACAGGGGTACAATGAGCAGTTCTTC. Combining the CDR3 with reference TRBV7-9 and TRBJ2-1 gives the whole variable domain DTGVSQNPRHKITKRGQNVTFRCDPISEHNRLYWYRQTLGQGPEFLTYFQNEAQLEKSRLLSDRFSAERPKGSFSTLEIQRTEQGDSAMYLCASSAPGQGYNEQFFGPGTRLTVL.

DNA for the CDR3: TGTGCCATCAAGGCGGGTAGCACAGATACGCAGTATTTT. This codes for CAIKAGSTDTQYF. V is TRBV10-3 and J is TRBJ2-3; tentatively, D is TRBD2 (5 bases). V gave up 7 bases and J gave up 0 bases, with 8 bases separating them. Germline V gives CDR1 ENHRY, CDR2 SYGVKD. This CDR3 comprises 13 residues.

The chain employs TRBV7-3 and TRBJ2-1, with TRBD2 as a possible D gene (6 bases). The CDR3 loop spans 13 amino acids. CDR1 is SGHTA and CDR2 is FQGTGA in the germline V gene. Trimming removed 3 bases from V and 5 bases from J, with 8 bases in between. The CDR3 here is CASSFAGHNEQFF. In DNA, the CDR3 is TGTGCCAGCAGCTTCGCGGGGCACAATGAGCAGTTCTTC.

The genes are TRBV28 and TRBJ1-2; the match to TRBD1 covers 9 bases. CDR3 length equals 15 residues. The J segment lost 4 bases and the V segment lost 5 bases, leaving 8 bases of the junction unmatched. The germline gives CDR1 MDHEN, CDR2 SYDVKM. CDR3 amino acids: CASSDGQGKLYGYTF. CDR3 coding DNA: TGTGCCAGCAGTGATGGACAGGGGAAACTCTATGGCTACACCTTC.

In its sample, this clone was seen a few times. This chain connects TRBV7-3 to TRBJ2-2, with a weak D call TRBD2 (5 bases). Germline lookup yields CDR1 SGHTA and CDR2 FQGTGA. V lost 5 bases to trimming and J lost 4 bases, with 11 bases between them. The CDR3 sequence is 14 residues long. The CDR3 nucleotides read TGTGCCAGCAGCGTCTCCGGGATCACCGGGGAGCTGTTTTTT. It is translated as CASSVSGITGELFF.

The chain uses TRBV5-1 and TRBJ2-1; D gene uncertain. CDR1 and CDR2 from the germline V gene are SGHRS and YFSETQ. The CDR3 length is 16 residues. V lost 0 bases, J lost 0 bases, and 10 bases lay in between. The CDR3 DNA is TGCGCCAGCAGCTTGGAGGTAACGGGCTCCTACAATGAGCAGTTCTTC. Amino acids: CASSLEVTGSYNEQFF.

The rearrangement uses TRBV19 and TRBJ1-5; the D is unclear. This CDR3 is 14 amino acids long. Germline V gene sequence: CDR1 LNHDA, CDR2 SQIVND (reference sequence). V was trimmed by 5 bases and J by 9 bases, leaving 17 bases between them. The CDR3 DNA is TGTGCCAGTAGTCCGGTGGCGGTGACTACGCCCCAGCATTTT. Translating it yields CASSPVAVTTPQHF.

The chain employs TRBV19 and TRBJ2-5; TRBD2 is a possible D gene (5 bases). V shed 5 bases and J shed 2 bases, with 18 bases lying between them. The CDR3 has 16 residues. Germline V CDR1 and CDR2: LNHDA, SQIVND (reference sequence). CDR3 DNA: TGTGCCAGTAGTCCGAACGGGGTAATGGGGCAAGAGACCCAGTACTTC. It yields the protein CASSPNGVMGQETQYF.

The CDR3 DNA follows: TGTGCCAGCAGCTCTACAAGAACGACAGGTGAAGCTTTCTTT. Amino acid sequence: CASSSTRTTGEAFF. The V call is TRBV7-8, the J call TRBJ1-1; possibly TRBD1 for D (6 bases). Trimming left V 4 bases short and J 7 bases short, with 16 bases between. This CDR3 has 14 amino acids. CDR1 is SGHVS, CDR2 FQNEAQ, per germline.

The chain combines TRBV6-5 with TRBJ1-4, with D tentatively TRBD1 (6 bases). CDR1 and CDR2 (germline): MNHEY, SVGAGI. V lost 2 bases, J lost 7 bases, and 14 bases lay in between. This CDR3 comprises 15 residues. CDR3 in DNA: TGTGCCAGCAGTTACGAAGGGAGACAGGTTGAAAAACTGTTTTTT. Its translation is CASSYEGRQVEKLFF.

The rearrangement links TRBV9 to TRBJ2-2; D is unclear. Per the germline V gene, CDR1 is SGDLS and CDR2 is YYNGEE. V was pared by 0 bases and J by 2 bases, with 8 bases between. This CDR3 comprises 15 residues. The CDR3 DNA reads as TGTGCCAGCAGCGTAGTTCACAGCAACACCGGGGAGCTGTTTTTT. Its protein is CASSVVHSNTGELFF.

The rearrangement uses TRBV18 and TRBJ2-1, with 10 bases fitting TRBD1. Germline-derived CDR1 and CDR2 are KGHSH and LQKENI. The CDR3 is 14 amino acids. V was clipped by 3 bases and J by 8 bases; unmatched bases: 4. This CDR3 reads CASSPKTGGDEQFF. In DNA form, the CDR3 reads TGTGCCAGCTCACCCAAGACAGGGGGCGATGAGCAGTTCTTC.

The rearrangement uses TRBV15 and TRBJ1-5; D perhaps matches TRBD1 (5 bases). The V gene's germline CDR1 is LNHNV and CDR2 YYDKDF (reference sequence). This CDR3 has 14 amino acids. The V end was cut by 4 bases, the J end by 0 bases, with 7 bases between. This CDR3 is CATSTTDSNQPQHF. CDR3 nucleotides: TGTGCCACCAGCACGACAGATAGCAATCAGCCCCAGCATTTT.

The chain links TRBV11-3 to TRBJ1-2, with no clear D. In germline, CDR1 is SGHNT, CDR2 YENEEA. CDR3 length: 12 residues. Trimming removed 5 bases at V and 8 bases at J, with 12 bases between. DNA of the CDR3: TGTGCCAGCAGCCTCCAGGACTGGGGCTACACCTTC. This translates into CASSLQDWGYTF.

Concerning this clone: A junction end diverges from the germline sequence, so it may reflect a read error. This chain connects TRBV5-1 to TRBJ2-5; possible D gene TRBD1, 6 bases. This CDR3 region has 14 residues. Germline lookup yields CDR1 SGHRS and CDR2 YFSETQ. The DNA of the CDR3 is TGTGCCAGCAGCTCAGGACAGAACCAAGAGACCCAGTACTTC. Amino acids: CASSSGQNQETQYF.

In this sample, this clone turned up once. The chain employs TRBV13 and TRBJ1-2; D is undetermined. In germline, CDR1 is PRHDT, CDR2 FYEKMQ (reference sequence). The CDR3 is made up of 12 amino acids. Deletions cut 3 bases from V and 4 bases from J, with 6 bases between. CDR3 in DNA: TGTGCCAGCAGCTTCCGGAGCTATGGCTACACCTTC. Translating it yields CASSFRSYGYTF.

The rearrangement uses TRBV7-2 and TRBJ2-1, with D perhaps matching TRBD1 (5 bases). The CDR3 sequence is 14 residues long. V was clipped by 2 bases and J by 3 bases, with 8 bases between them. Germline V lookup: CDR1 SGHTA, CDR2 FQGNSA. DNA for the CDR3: TGTGCCAGCAGCTTAAGGGGATTCTACAATGAGCAGTTCTTC. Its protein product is CASSLRGFYNEQFF.